This is a list of T cell receptor beta chains from one sample in a study of blood T cell repertoires in COVID-19. The method was immunoSEQ multiplex PCR; TCRdb's version includes in-frame clones alone and lacks a portion of them. The top ten hold 1.5% to 2% of the sample, which has approximately 97,000 clones, about nine tenths seen once. The sequencing input was peripheral blood. The receptor set was obtained from a man in his 60s with acute or convalescent COVID-19. CDR3s include the opening cysteine and the closing phenylalanine or tryptophan. Fields, in order: clone size, V gene, J gene, D gene, CDR3 protein, CDR3 DNA. A D gene is named only where the DNA matches it firmly. Size tells how often a clone was seen (once, few, many) or the class of an expanded clone, and some rows leave it out.

>-|TRBV27|TRBJ2-3|TRBD2
CASSYRSGGGDTQYF
TGTGCCAGCAGTTACCGTAGCGGGGGGGGAGATACGCAGTATTTT
>-|TRBV3-1/TRBV3-2|TRBJ1-1|-
CASSGAGARTEAFF
TGTGCCAGCAGCGGGGCGGGGGCGCGGACTGAAGCTTTCTTT
>few|TRBV3-1/TRBV3-2|TRBJ1-6|-
CASSQRGVRVSDSPLHF
TGTGCCAGCAGCCAAAGGGGCGTACGGGTCAGCGATTCACCCCTCCACTTT
>-|TRBV6-5|TRBJ1-2|-
CASSMDSRGYTF
TGTGCCAGCAGCATGGACAGCCGTGGCTACACCTTC
>-|TRBV2|TRBJ1-2|TRBD1
CASSFSGGGDYGYTF
TGTGCCAGCAGTTTTTCAGGGGGCGGTGACTATGGCTACACCTTC
>-|TRBV7-9|TRBJ1-1|TRBD1
CASSLASQGTEAFF
TGTGCCAGCAGCTTAGCATCACAGGGGACTGAAGCTTTCTTT
>once|TRBV30|TRBJ1-2|TRBD1
CARDRGRNGYTF
TGTGCCCGGGACAGGGGGCGGAATGGCTACACCTTC
>-|TRBV18|TRBJ1-6|-
CASSPNRGYNSPLHF
TGTGCCAGCTCACCTAATCGAGGGTATAATTCACCCCTCCACTTT
>-|TRBV3-1/TRBV3-2|TRBJ1-3|-
CASSQDLLRTIYF
TGTGCCAGCAGCCAAGATCTACTGAGGACCATATATTTT
>few|TRBV19|TRBJ1-3|TRBD1
CASSAPGQLRNTIYF
TGTGCCAGTAGTGCGCCGGGACAGCTAAGAAACACCATATATTTT
>-|TRBV5-8|TRBJ1-2|-
CASSLDRLADGYTF
TGTGCCAGCAGCCTAGACAGGTTGGCTGATGGCTACACCTTC
>-|TRBV19|TRBJ1-2|-
CASTNPWPGGARTYGYTF
TGTGCCAGTACTAACCCTTGGCCCGGGGGGGCGAGAACCTATGGCTACACCTTC
>-|TRBV2|TRBJ2-7|-
CASSEEAGRTYEQYF
TGTGCCAGCAGTGAAGAGGCGGGTCGTACCTACGAGCAGTACTTC
>once|TRBV10-1|TRBJ1-1|-
CASSGQQGRAAFF
TGCGCCAGCAGTGGACAACAGGGACGAGCAGCTTTCTTT
>-|TRBV4-2|TRBJ1-1|-
CASSQGQLNTEAFF
TGTGCCAGCAGCCAAGGACAGCTGAACACTGAAGCTTTCTTT